Listed below are T cell receptor beta chains from one sample, sequenced in a study of blood T cell repertoires in COVID-19. The method was immunoSEQ multiplex PCR; TCRdb's version includes in-frame clones alone and lacks a portion of them. The table lists roughly 280,000 clones, 85% to 90% of them singletons. The source material was peripheral blood. The origin of the receptors is a woman between 25 and 40 years old with COVID-19, enrolled during active disease. Each CDR3 is given with its conserved first and last residue. The order of the fields is D gene, V gene, clone size, J gene, CDR3 DNA, CDR3 protein. A D gene is named only where the DNA matches it firmly. Size is stated for part of the rows, as once, few or many counts, or as a class when the clone is expanded.

D gene: .
V gene: TRBV6-6
clone size: .
J gene: TRBJ1-4
CDR3 DNA: TGTGCCAGCAGTTACTCGACAGCTAATGAAAAACTGTTTTTT
CDR3 protein: CASSYSTANEKLFF

D gene: .
V gene: TRBV7-9
clone size: .
J gene: TRBJ2-5
CDR3 DNA: TGTGCCAGCAGCCTGGGCGGGTTTGAGACCCAGTACTTC
CDR3 protein: CASSLGGFETQYF

D gene: .
V gene: TRBV10-3
clone size: .
J gene: TRBJ2-7
CDR3 DNA: TGTGCCATCAGCGGGCGGGTTTCGTCCCCCGCCGAGCAGTACTTC
CDR3 protein: CAISGRVSSPAEQYF

D gene: .
V gene: TRBV24-1
clone size: .
J gene: TRBJ2-1
CDR3 DNA: TGTGCCACCAGCCGGCGGGGCGGGCTCTCCTACAATGAGCAGTTCTTC
CDR3 protein: CATSRRGGLSYNEQFF

D gene: .
V gene: TRBV6-5
clone size: .
J gene: TRBJ1-2
CDR3 DNA: TGTGCCAGCAGACACGGGGAATATGGCTACACCTTC
CDR3 protein: CASRHGEYGYTF

D gene: TRBD2
V gene: TRBV11-1
clone size: .
J gene: TRBJ2-7
CDR3 DNA: TGTGCCAGCAGCGTCTATACTAGCGGGAGTCGCGAGCAGTACTTC
CDR3 protein: CASSVYTSGSREQYF

D gene: TRBD1
V gene: TRBV6-5
clone size: few
J gene: TRBJ1-5
CDR3 DNA: TGTGCCAGCCACGACAGGGCTGATAGCAATCAGCCCCAGCATTTT
CDR3 protein: CASHDRADSNQPQHF

D gene: .
V gene: TRBV18
clone size: .
J gene: TRBJ1-3
CDR3 DNA: TGTGCCAGCTCACCATATACAGGCGGAAGCTCTGGAAACACCATATATTTT
CDR3 protein: CASSPYTGGSSGNTIYF

D gene: .
V gene: TRBV28
clone size: .
J gene: TRBJ1-1
CDR3 DNA: TGTGCCAGCAGTTTATGGCGGGGGCCGGACACTGAAGCTTTCTTT
CDR3 protein: CASSLWRGPDTEAFF

D gene: TRBD2
V gene: TRBV5-1
clone size: .
J gene: TRBJ2-1
CDR3 DNA: TGCGCCAGCAGCCCGAGGACTAGCGGAATCAATGAGCAGTTCTTC
CDR3 protein: CASSPRTSGINEQFF

D gene: .
V gene: TRBV11-2
clone size: .
J gene: TRBJ2-2
CDR3 DNA: TGTGCCAGCAGCTTTACAATCTCCGCGAACACCGGGGAGCTGTTTTTT
CDR3 protein: CASSFTISANTGELFF

D gene: .
V gene: TRBV19
clone size: .
J gene: TRBJ2-7
CDR3 DNA: TGTGCCAGTAGTATAGAGCACAACTCCTACGAGCAGTACTTC
CDR3 protein: CASSIEHNSYEQYF

D gene: TRBD2
V gene: TRBV7-2
clone size: .
J gene: TRBJ2-7
CDR3 DNA: TGTGCCAGCAGCTTAACTAGCGGGAGGGGTGAGCAGTACTTC
CDR3 protein: CASSLTSGRGEQYF

D gene: .
V gene: TRBV24-1
clone size: .
J gene: TRBJ2-1
CDR3 DNA: TGTGCCACCAGTGACAAGTGGGAGGCCTACAATGAGCAGTTCTTC
CDR3 protein: CATSDKWEAYNEQFF

D gene: .
V gene: TRBV18
clone size: .
J gene: TRBJ1-1
CDR3 DNA: TGTGCCAGCTCCCGCTTAGAGTTTAACACTGAAGCTTTCTTT
CDR3 protein: CASSRLEFNTEAFF

D gene: TRBD1
V gene: TRBV4-1
clone size: .
J gene: TRBJ2-3
CDR3 DNA: TGCGCCAGCAGCTACCGGGACAGGGGAACAGATACGCAGTATTTT
CDR3 protein: CASSYRDRGTDTQYF

D gene: TRBD2
V gene: TRBV4-1
clone size: .
J gene: TRBJ2-2
CDR3 DNA: TGCGCCAGCAGCCAAGATAAAAGCGGGAAGAACACCGGGGAGCTGTTTTTT
CDR3 protein: CASSQDKSGKNTGELFF

D gene: TRBD1
V gene: TRBV6-5
clone size: few
J gene: TRBJ1-1
CDR3 DNA: TGTGCCAGCAGTTTCCGGGCGGGACAGCCGAACACTGAAGCTTTCTTT
CDR3 protein: CASSFRAGQPNTEAFF

D gene: TRBD1
V gene: TRBV28
clone size: .
J gene: TRBJ2-5
CDR3 DNA: TGTGCCAGCAGTCCAATTAGCGGACAGGGGAGAGAGACCCAGTACTTC
CDR3 protein: CASSPISGQGRETQYF

D gene: TRBD2
V gene: TRBV27
clone size: .
J gene: TRBJ2-7
CDR3 DNA: TGTGCCAGCAGTTCTGGACTAGCGTACATTTACGAGCAGTACTTC
CDR3 protein: CASSSGLAYIYEQYF

D gene: .
V gene: TRBV4-1
clone size: .
J gene: TRBJ1-2
CDR3 DNA: TGCGCCAGCAGCCAACGGGAGGGGCAGACCGTTAACTATGGCTACACCTTC
CDR3 protein: CASSQREGQTVNYGYTF

D gene: TRBD1
V gene: TRBV5-4
clone size: few
J gene: TRBJ2-7
CDR3 DNA: TGTGCCAGCAGCGCGGACAGGTTTTCATACGAGCAGTACTTC
CDR3 protein: CASSADRFSYEQYF

D gene: TRBD1
V gene: TRBV2
clone size: .
J gene: TRBJ1-1
CDR3 DNA: TGTGCCAGCAGTGATTACAGGACAGGGGAAGCTTTCTTT
CDR3 protein: CASSDYRTGEAFF

D gene: .
V gene: TRBV7-3
clone size: .
J gene: TRBJ2-1
CDR3 DNA: TGTGCCAGCAGCTTCTGGGACACACCGGGCTACAATGAGCAGTTCTTC
CDR3 protein: CASSFWDTPGYNEQFF

D gene: .
V gene: TRBV27
clone size: .
J gene: TRBJ2-3
CDR3 DNA: TGTGCCAGCAGTTTACAGACTAACACAGATACGCAGTATTTT
CDR3 protein: CASSLQTNTDTQYF

D gene: .
V gene: TRBV19
clone size: .
J gene: TRBJ2-3
CDR3 DNA: TGTGCCAGTAGTAGGGCTAGCACAGATACGCAGTATTTT
CDR3 protein: CASSRASTDTQYF

D gene: .
V gene: TRBV11-2
clone size: few
J gene: TRBJ2-7
CDR3 DNA: TGTGCCAGCAGCCCCGACCTTTCCGGGAGCGAGCAGTACTTC
CDR3 protein: CASSPDLSGSEQYF

D gene: TRBD1
V gene: TRBV7-9
clone size: .
J gene: TRBJ2-2
CDR3 DNA: TGTGCCAGCAGCTGGGGACAGACGAACACCGGGGAGCTGTTTTTT
CDR3 protein: CASSWGQTNTGELFF

D gene: .
V gene: TRBV5-1
clone size: once
J gene: TRBJ1-2
CDR3 DNA: TGCGCCAGCAGCCCGGAAGGTCAGGGCTATGGCTACACCTTC
CDR3 protein: CASSPEGQGYGYTF

D gene: .
V gene: TRBV7-3
clone size: .
J gene: TRBJ2-3
CDR3 DNA: TGTGCCAGCAGCTTTTCCGGGGGGCCCGATACGCAGTATTTT
CDR3 protein: CASSFSGGPDTQYF

D gene: TRBD2
V gene: TRBV20-1
clone size: .
J gene: TRBJ2-1
CDR3 DNA: TGCAGTGCTAGTGTTCCTAGCGGGAGGGTATACAATGAGCAGTTCTTC
CDR3 protein: CSASVPSGRVYNEQFF